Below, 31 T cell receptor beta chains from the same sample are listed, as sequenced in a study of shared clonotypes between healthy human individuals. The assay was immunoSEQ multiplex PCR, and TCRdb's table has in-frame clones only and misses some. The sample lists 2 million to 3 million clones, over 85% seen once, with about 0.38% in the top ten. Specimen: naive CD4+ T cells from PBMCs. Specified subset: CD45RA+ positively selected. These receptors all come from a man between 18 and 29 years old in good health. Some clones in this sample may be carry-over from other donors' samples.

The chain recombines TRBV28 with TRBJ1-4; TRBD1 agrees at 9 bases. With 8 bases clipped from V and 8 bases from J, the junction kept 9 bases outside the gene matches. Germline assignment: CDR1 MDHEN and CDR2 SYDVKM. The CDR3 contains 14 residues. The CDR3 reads CASQKQGAREKLFF. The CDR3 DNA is TGTGCCAGCCAAAAACAGGGGGCAAGAGAAAAACTGTTTTTT.

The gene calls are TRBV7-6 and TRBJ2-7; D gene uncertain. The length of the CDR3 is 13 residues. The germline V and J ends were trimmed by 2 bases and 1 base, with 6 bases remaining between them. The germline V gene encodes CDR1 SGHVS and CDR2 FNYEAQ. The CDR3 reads CASSLSVSYEQYF. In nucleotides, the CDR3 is TGTGCCAGCAGCTTATCAGTGTCCTACGAGCAGTACTTC.

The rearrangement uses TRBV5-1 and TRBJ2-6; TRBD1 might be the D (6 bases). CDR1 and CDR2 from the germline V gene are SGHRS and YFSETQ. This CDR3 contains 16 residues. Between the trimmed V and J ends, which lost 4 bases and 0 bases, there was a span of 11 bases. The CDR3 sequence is CASSGNRDSGANVLTF. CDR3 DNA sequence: TGCGCCAGCAGCGGGAACAGGGACTCTGGGGCCAACGTCCTGACTTTC.

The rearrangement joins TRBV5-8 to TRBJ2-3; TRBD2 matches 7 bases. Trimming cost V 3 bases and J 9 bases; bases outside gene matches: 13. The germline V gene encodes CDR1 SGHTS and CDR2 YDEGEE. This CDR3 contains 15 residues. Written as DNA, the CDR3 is TGTGCCAGCAGCTATGGGAGGGCGGGTGATCGAACGCAGTATTTT. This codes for CASSYGRAGDRTQYF.

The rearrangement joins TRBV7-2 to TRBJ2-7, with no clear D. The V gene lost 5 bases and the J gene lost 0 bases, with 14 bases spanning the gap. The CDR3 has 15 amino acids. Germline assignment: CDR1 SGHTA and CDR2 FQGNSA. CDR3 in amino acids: CASSVVLSGSYEQYF. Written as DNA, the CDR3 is TGTGCCAGCAGCGTCGTTCTCTCAGGCTCCTACGAGCAGTACTTC.

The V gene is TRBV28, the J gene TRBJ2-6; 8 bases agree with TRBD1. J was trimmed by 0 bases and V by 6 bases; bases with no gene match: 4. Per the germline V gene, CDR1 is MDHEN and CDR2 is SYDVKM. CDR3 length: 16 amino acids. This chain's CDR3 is CASRGQGNSGANVLTF. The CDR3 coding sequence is TGTGCCAGCAGAGGACAGGGAAACTCTGGGGCCAACGTCCTGACTTTC.

The chain's CDR3 is CASSFGRTYEQYF. In nucleotides, the CDR3 is TGTGCCAGCAGTTTTGGGAGGACCTACGAGCAGTACTTC. V usage is TRBV28 and J usage is TRBJ2-7; D is possibly TRBD2 (6 bases). Trimming pared 3 bases from V and 2 bases from J, leaving 8 bases between. This CDR3 spans 13 amino acids. Germline assignment: CDR1 MDHEN and CDR2 SYDVKM.

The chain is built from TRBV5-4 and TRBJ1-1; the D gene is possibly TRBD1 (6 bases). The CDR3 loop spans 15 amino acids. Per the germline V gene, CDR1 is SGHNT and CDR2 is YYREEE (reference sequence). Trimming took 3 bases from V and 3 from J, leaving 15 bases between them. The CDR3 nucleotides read TGTGCCAGCAGCTCACCAGACAGGAGGGACACTGAAGCTTTCTTT. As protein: CASSSPDRRDTEAFF.

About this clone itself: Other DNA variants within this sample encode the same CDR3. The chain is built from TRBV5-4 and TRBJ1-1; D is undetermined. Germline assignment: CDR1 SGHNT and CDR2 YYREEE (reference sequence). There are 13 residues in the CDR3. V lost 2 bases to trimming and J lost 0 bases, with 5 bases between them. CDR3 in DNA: TGTGCCAGCAGCTTAAGGCTGAACACTGAAGCTTTCTTT. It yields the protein CASSLRLNTEAFF.

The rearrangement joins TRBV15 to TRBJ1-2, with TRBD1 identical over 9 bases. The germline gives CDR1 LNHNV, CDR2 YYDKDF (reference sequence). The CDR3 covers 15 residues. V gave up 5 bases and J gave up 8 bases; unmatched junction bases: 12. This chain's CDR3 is CATSGETGGAGGYTF. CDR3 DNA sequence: TGTGCCACCAGCGGGGAAACAGGGGGCGCGGGAGGCTACACCTTC.

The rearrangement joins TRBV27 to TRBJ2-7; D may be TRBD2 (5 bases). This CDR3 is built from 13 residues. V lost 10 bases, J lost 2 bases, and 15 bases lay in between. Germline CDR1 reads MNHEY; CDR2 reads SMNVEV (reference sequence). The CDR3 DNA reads TGTGCCACCGGGCGGGCTGGAACCTACGAGCAGTACTTC. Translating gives CATGRAGTYEQYF.

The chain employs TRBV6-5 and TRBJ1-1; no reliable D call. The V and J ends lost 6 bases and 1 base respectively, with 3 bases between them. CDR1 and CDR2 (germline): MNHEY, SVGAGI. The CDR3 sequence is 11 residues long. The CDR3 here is CASRTNTEAFF. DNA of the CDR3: TGTGCCAGCAGAACGAACACTGAAGCTTTCTTT.

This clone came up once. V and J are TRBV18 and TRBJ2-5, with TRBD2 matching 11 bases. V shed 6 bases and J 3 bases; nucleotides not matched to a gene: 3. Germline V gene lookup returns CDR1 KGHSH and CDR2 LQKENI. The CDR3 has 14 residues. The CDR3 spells CASSETSGKETQYF. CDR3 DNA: TGTGCCAGCTCCGAGACTAGCGGGAAAGAGACCCAGTACTTC.

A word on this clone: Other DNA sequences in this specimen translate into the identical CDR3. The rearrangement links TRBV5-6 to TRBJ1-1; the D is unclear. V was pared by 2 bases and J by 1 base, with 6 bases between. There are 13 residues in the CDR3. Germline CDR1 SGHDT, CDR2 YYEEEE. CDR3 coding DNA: TGTGCCAGCAGCTTTGGTCAGAACACTGAAGCTTTCTTT. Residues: CASSFGQNTEAFF.

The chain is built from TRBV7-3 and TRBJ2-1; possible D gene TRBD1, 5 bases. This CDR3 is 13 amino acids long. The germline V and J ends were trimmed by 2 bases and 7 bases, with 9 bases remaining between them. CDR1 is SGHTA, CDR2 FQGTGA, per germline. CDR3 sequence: CASSLDRRNEQFF. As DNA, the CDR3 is TGTGCCAGCAGCTTAGACAGACGGAATGAGCAGTTCTTC.

The CDR3 DNA follows: TGTGCCAGCAGCTTTGGGGTAGCGGAATACAATGAGCAGTTCTTC. Amino acid sequence: CASSFGVAEYNEQFF. V usage is TRBV7-9 and J usage is TRBJ2-1, with TRBD2 as a possible D gene (6 bases). The CDR3 has 15 residues. Between the trimmed V and J ends, which lost 3 bases and 4 bases, there was a span of 13 bases. CDR1 and CDR2 (germline): SEHNR, FQNEAQ (reference sequence). Full variable domain (outside the CDR3, taken from reference TRBV7-9 and TRBJ2-1): DTGVSQNPRHKITKRGQNVTFRCDPISEHNRLYWYRQTLGQGPEFLTYFQNEAQLEKSRLLSDRFSAERPKGSFSTLEIQRTEQGDSAMYLCASSFGVAEYNEQFFGPGTRLTVL.

The chain's CDR3 is CASSPGGDARAETQYF. For the CDR3, the DNA is TGTGCCAGCAGCCCCGGAGGGGACGCAAGGGCGGAGACCCAGTACTTC. The chain is built from TRBV5-4 and TRBJ2-5, with D maybe TRBD2 (6 bases). Germline CDR1 and CDR2: SGHNT and YYREEE (reference sequence). V was cut by 4 bases and J by 5 bases, with 21 bases left in between. CDR3 length: 16 residues.

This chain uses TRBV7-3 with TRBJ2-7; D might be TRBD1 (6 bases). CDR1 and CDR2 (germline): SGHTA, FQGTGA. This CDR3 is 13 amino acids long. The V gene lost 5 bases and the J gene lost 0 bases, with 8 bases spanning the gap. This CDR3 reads CASSKDSSYEQYF. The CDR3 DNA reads TGTGCCAGCAGCAAGGACAGCTCCTACGAGCAGTACTTC.

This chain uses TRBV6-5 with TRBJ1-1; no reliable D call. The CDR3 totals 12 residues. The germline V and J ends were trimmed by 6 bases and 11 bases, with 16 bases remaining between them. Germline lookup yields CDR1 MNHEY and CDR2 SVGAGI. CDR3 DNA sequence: TGTGCCAGCAGCCAGAGGACGGTAGGTGCTTTCTTT. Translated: CASSQRTVGAFF.

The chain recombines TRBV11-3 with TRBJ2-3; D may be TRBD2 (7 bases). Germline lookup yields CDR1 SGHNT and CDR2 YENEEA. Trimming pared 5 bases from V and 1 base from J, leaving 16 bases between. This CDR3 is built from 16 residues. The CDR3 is CASSPRGGVGTDTQYF. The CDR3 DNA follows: TGTGCCAGCAGCCCTAGGGGGGGAGTTGGCACAGATACGCAGTATTTT.

The CDR3 loop reads CASSRTGIQETQYF. CDR3 nucleotides: TGTGCCAGCAGCCGAACAGGGATCCAAGAGACCCAGTACTTC. The rearrangement links TRBV6-1 to TRBJ2-5; tentative D call: TRBD1 (6 bases). This CDR3 contains 14 residues. Trimming removed 6 bases from V and 1 base from J, with 12 bases in between. In germline, CDR1 is MNHNS, CDR2 SASEGT.

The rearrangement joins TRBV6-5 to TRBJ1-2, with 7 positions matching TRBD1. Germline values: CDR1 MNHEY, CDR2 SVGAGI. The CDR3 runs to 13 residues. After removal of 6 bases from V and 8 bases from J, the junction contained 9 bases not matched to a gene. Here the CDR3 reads CASSPPSGGGYTF. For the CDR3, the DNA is TGTGCCAGCAGCCCCCCCTCAGGGGGAGGCTACACCTTC.

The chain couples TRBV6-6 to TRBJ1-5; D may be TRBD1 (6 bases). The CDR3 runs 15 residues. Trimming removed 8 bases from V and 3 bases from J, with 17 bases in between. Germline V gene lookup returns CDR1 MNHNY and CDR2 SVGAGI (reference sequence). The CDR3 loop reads CASLRWGAVNQPQHF. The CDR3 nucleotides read TGTGCCAGCCTCCGCTGGGGGGCGGTCAATCAGCCCCAGCATTTT.

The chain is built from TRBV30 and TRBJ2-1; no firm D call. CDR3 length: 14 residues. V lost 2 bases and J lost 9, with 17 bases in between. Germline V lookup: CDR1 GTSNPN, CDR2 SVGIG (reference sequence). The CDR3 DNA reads TGTGCCTGGAGTAGAAACGACTTCGTAGGTGAGCAGTTCTTC. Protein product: CAWSRNDFVGEQFF.

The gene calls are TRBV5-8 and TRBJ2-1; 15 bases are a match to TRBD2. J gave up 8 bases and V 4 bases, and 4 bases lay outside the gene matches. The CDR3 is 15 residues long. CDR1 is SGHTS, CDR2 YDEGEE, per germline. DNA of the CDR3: TGTGCCAGCAGCCGCCGGACTAGCGGGAGGGATGAGCAGTTCTTC. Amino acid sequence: CASSRRTSGRDEQFF.

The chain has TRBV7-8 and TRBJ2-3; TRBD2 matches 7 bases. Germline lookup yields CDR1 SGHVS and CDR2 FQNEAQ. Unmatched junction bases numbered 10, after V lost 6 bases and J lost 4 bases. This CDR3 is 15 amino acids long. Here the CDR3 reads CASSSWDYRADTQYF. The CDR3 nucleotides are TGTGCCAGCAGTTCCTGGGACTACCGAGCAGATACGCAGTATTTT.

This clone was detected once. This CDR3 reads CASSLEVVGELFF. The DNA of the CDR3 is TGTGCCAGCAGCTTAGAGGTAGTCGGGGAGCTGTTTTTT. The gene calls are TRBV11-2 and TRBJ2-2; D uncertain. Germline CDR1 is SGHAT and CDR2 is FQNNGV. V lost 0 bases, J lost 7 bases, and 6 bases lay in between. This CDR3 comprises 13 residues.

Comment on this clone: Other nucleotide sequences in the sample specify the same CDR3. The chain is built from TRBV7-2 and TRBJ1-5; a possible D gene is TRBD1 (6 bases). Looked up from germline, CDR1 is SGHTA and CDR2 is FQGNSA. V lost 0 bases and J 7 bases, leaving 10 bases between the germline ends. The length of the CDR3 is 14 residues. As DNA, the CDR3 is TGTGCCAGCAGCTTAGCCGGGGGCGGGCAGCCCCAGCATTTT. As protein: CASSLAGGGQPQHF.

The CDR3 DNA reads as TGCGCCAGCAGCCGGCCCCTAGCGGGGGGAGGGGGGACCCAGTACTTC. This gives the protein CASSRPLAGGGGTQYF. The chain carries TRBV4-1 and TRBJ2-5; 11 nucleotides align to TRBD2. The CDR3 consists of 16 residues. In germline, CDR1 is MGHRA, CDR2 YSYEKL. Unmatched junction bases numbered 11, after V lost 4 bases and J lost 7 bases.

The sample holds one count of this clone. CDR3 residues: CASSVAGGPSTDTQYF. The CDR3 DNA reads TGTGCCAGCAGCGTAGCTGGAGGGCCGAGCACAGATACGCAGTATTTT. The gene calls are TRBV9 and TRBJ2-3, with a weak D call TRBD2 (6 bases). In germline, CDR1 is SGDLS, CDR2 YYNGEE. CDR3 size: 16 residues. Deletions cut 0 bases from V and 0 bases from J, with 11 bases between.

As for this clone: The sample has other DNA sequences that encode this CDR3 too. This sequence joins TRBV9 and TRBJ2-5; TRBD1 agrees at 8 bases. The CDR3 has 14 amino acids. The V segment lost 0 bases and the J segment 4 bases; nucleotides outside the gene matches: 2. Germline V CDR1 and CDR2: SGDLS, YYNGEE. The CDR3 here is CASSVDTGGETQYF. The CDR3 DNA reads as TGTGCCAGCAGCGTAGATACAGGGGGAGAGACCCAGTACTTC.